This TCR beta chain was identified in a study of beta chain features in type 1 diabetes. Study-level points and caveats: In comparison with healthy donors, patients had naive, central memory and Treg TCRB repertoires that appeared more similar. Shorter TCRB CDR3s, moderately but significantly so, were found in Type 1 diabetes patients in all four CD4+ subsets. Sequencing the cDNA could make cells with high TCR expression show up more than they should.

Every single donor gave one heparinised blood draw, and these averaged roughly 120 mL. The investigators reverse transcribed all of the isolated RNA, so they sequenced expressed TCRB transcripts. Generated by immunoSEQ multiplex PCR, the TCRdb table keeps only in-frame clones and is missing some. The data show about 370,000 clones, roughly 16% seen once. This clone showed up just a few times. As yet, its antigen is unknown. The V gene's germline CDR1 is SGDLS and CDR2 YYNGEE. V was pared by 0 bases and J by 5 bases, with 10 bases between. This CDR3 contains 14 residues. Sequenced material: naive CD4+ T cells from blood. This sequence was found in a woman under 30 in good health. The chain uses TRBV9 and TRBJ2-3; a possible D gene is TRBD1 (6 bases). CDR3 nucleotides: TGTGCCAGCAGCGTAGTACAGGGCATAGATACGCAGTATTTT. Protein sequence: CASSVVQGIDTQYF.